This is a list of T cell receptor beta chains from one sample in a study of blood T cell repertoires in COVID-19. TCRdb's table, derived via immunoSEQ multiplex PCR, lists solely in-frame clones and lacks some. The table includes 80,000 or so clones, 80% detected once. Sequenced: peripheral blood. The receptor set was obtained from a woman between 70 and 85 years old with acute or convalescent COVID-19. The CDR3 runs from the conserved cysteine through the conserved F or W. The order of the fields is CDR3 DNA, CDR3 protein, D gene, J gene, clone size, V gene. The D gene is left open where the match is weak. Size values are once, few and many counts, or a class for expanded clones, and some rows have none.

TGTGCCAGCAGTTACGGGCAGGGTACCTACGAGCAGTACTTC CASSYGQGTYEQYF . TRBJ2-7 once TRBV6-5
TGTGCCAGCAGCTCCCGGGGGGGGGTCACCTCTTATGGCTACACCTTC CASSSRGGVTSYGYTF . TRBJ1-2 . TRBV7-2
TGTGCCAGCCGTCCCAGGGTTAGCTCCTATAATTCACCCCTCCACTTT CASRPRVSSYNSPLHF . TRBJ1-6 once TRBV5-8
TGTGCCAGCACCATGACAGGGGGCGACTATGGCTACACCTTC CASTMTGGDYGYTF TRBD1 TRBJ1-2 . TRBV5-6
TGCGCCAGCAGCTCAGGACAGGGGATTAATGAAAAACTGTTTTTT CASSSGQGINEKLFF TRBD1 TRBJ1-4 . TRBV5-1
TGTGCCAGCAGTATTAGGCAGGGCTACTATGGCTACACCTTC CASSIRQGYYGYTF . TRBJ1-2 . TRBV27
TGTGCCAGCAGCTTGGACCCCATGACAGGGGGGGTCACCGGGGAGCTGTTTTTT CASSLDPMTGGVTGELFF TRBD1 TRBJ2-2 . TRBV5-4
TGCGCCAGCACCCGGACAGGGCTGTCCTACGAGCAGTACTTC CASTRTGLSYEQYF TRBD1 TRBJ2-7 . TRBV10-1
TGTGCCAGCAGCCCCCAGCCGACAGGAGCTAACTATGGCTACACCTTC CASSPQPTGANYGYTF . TRBJ1-2 . TRBV7-2
TGTGCCAGCAGTTCTAGCGGGGGGGCCTTAGATACGCAGTATTTT CASSSSGGALDTQYF TRBD2 TRBJ2-3 . TRBV7-6
TGTGCCAGCTCATCCCCCCCGGAGCAGTACTTC CASSSPPEQYF . TRBJ2-7 . TRBV18
TGTGCCAGTAGTCCTCTCGTCCCAGGCTACGATCGGCGAGGCTACACCTTC CASSPLVPGYDRRGYTF . TRBJ1-2 . TRBV19
TGTGCCAGTAGCGCCAAGACAGGGCCTCTAGGTCAGCCCCAGCATTTT CASSAKTGPLGQPQHF TRBD1 TRBJ1-5 few TRBV19
TGTGCCAGTAGTATAGGGCAGGGGGCGGCCGGGGAGCTGTTTTTT CASSIGQGAAGELFF TRBD1 TRBJ2-2 . TRBV19
TGTGCCAGCAGGAGGGACAGAACTAGCAATCAGCCCCAGCATTTT CASRRDRTSNQPQHF TRBD1 TRBJ1-5 . TRBV27
TGTGCCAGCTCACCACGGGGGGGGCAAGATACGCAGTATTTT CASSPRGGQDTQYF . TRBJ2-3 . TRBV18
TGTGCCAGTAGTATATCTCAGGGGGGACGGGTCACAGATACGCAGTATTTT CASSISQGGRVTDTQYF . TRBJ2-3 . TRBV19
TGTGCCAGCAGTTACTCGAAGGCAGGGACTGAAGCTTTCTTT CASSYSKAGTEAFF . TRBJ1-1 . TRBV6-6
TGCGCCAGCAGCTTGGCGGCGGGGAACACTGAAGCTTTCTTT CASSLAAGNTEAFF . TRBJ1-1 . TRBV5-1
TGCGCCAGCAGCTGGGGACAGGTTTGGAATTCACCCCTCCACTTT CASSWGQVWNSPLHF TRBD1 TRBJ1-6 . TRBV5-1
TGTGCCAGCATCTCAGGGGGCCGGCGCACAGATACGCAGTATTTT CASISGGRRTDTQYF TRBD1 TRBJ2-3 . TRBV6-6
TGCAGCGTTGAAGATCCTGGTAGCGGGGGCGTGCGGTCCTACAATGAGCAGTTCTTC CSVEDPGSGGVRSYNEQFF TRBD2 TRBJ2-1 . TRBV29-1
TGTGCCAGCAGTAGTATCTGGCCACATAACACCGGGGAGCTGTTTTTT CASSSIWPHNTGELFF . TRBJ2-2 . TRBV28
TGTGCCAGCAGCCCCGGACTAGCGGTCACCGGGGAGCTGTTTTTT CASSPGLAVTGELFF TRBD2 TRBJ2-2 few TRBV9
TGTGCCAGCTCACCATTGCGACACACTGGAAACACCATATATTTT CASSPLRHTGNTIYF . TRBJ1-3 . TRBV18
TGTGCCAGCAGCCCCCGACTAGCCTCCAGCACAGATACGCAGTATTTT CASSPRLASSTDTQYF TRBD2 TRBJ2-3 . TRBV7-2
TGTGCCAGCAGCTTAGATGGGGGGGCCGGTGAAAAACTGTTTTTT CASSLDGGAGEKLFF . TRBJ1-4 . TRBV7-2